The sequence of this TCR beta chain was determined in a study of blood T cell repertoires in COVID-19. Using immunoSEQ multiplex PCR, the repertoire was profiled, and TCRdb retains in-frame clones only, with some absent. The sample gives 40,000 to 50,000 clones, 75% to 90% of which show up once; approximately 15% is in the top ten. There are 16 residues in the CDR3. Trimming cost V 0 bases and J 4 bases; bases outside gene matches: 9. The germline gives CDR1 LGHDT, CDR2 YNNKEL (reference sequence). The rearrangement links TRBV3-1 (or the pseudogene TRBV3-2) to TRBJ2-7; 7 bases line up with TRBD2. The sequencing input was peripheral blood. The sequence came from a human donor in a cohort sampled during active COVID-19. The CDR3, as DNA: TGTGCCAGCAGCCAAGATCAGTCAGGCGGGGGATACGAGCAGTACTTC. Its protein is CASSQDQSGGGYEQYF.